The clone carrying this T cell receptor (beta chain) has more than one count but fewer than ten. Its antigen is still unknown. This entry is derived from a study of post-analysis software for immune sequencing data. The J segment lost 3 bases and the V segment lost 5 bases, leaving 4 bases of the junction unmatched. The length of the CDR3 is 15 residues. Germline lookup yields CDR1 MNHEY and CDR2 SMNVEV (reference sequence). Whole-study findings and limits: Roughly five TRBV segments appeared more often in patients than in controls, and TRBV5-6, TRBV5-1 and TRBV20-1 were among these.

Unique molecular identifiers had been added to the TCR beta cDNA libraries. The authors obtained 500,000 or so cDNA molecules from roughly 1 to 10 million T cells. Each CDR3 protein gets one entry after TCRdb re-called the PCR reads with MiXCR. The sample holds about 430,000 distinct CDR3 sequences; approximately 42% are singletons and the top ten take 7.6%. The specimen was blood. This receptor was identified in a girl aged 2-15 years with multiple sclerosis. The chain joins TRBV27 to TRBJ1-2, with 12 bases identical to TRBD1. CDR3: CASSAGTGGYYGYTF. Here the CDR3 DNA reads TGTGCCAGCAGTGCTGGGACAGGGGGCTACTATGGCTACACCTTC.